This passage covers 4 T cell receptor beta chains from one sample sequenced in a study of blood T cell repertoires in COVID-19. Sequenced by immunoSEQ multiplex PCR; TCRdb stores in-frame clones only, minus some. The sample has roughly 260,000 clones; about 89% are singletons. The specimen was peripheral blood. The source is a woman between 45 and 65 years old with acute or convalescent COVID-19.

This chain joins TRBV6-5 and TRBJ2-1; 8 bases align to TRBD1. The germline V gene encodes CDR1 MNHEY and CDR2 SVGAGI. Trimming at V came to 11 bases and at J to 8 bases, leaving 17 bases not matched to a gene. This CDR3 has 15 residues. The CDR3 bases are TGTGCCCTTGGGTCGGGCAGGGGGCTCGTCGATGAGCAGTTCTTC. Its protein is CALGSGRGLVDEQFF.

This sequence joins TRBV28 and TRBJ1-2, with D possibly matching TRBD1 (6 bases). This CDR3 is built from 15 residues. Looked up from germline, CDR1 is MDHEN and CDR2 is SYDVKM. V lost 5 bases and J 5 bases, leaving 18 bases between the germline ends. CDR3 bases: TGTGCCAGCAGTCTAGGTTGGGGGCGAGGGTATGGCTACACCTTC. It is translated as CASSLGWGRGYGYTF.

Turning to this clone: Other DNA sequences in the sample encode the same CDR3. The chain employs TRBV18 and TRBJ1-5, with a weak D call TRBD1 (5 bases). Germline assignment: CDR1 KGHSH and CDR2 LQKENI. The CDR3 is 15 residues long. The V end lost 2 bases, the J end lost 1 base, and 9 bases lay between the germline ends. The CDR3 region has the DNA TGTGCCAGCTCACCAGGGGCCGGAAGCAATCAGCCCCAGCATTTT. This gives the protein CASSPGAGSNQPQHF.

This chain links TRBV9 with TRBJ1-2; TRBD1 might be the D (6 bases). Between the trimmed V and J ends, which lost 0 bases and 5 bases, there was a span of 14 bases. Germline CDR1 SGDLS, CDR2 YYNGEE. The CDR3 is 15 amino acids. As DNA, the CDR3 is TGTGCCAGCAGCGTAGCAGAGGACAGTAGTTATGGCTACACCTTC. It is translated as CASSVAEDSSYGYTF.